One sample yielded the 14 T cell receptor beta chains listed below, sequenced in a study of T cells after posttransplantation cyclophosphamide. Some clones are missing from TCRdb's copy, which holds only in-frame ones; the method was immunoSEQ multiplex PCR. This sample yields fewer than 60,000 clones, of which approximately 94% are seen a single time; about 3.1% belongs to the top ten. Sample: PBMCs. The source is a woman in her thirties in good health and a related stem cell transplant donor.

The V and J genes are TRBV7-2 and TRBJ2-1; TRBD2 matches at 8 bases. V trimming: 1 base; J trimming: 4 bases; junction bases outside the gene matches: 3. This CDR3 has 15 amino acids. Germline CDR1 reads SGHTA; CDR2 reads FQGNSA. This CDR3 reads CASSLVRGAYNEQFF. The CDR3 DNA is TGTGCCAGCAGCTTAGTGCGGGGGGCTTACAATGAGCAGTTCTTC.

V and J are TRBV5-5 and TRBJ2-7, with D possibly matching TRBD1 (6 bases). The CDR3 has 14 amino acids. Germline CDR1 SGHKS, CDR2 YYEKEE (reference sequence). V lost 2 bases to trimming and J lost 0 bases, with 9 bases between them. Written as DNA, the CDR3 is TGTGCCAGCAGCTTACAGGGTCCCTCCTACGAGCAGTACTTC. The encoded protein is CASSLQGPSYEQYF.

The genes are TRBV4-3 and TRBJ1-4, with D possibly being TRBD1 (6 bases). The V end was cut by 0 bases, the J end by 8 bases, with 16 bases between. Germline CDR1 LGHNA, CDR2 YSLEER. This CDR3 has 16 amino acids. This CDR3 is CASSQDPSQGFEKLFF. DNA of the CDR3: TGCGCCAGCAGCCAAGATCCGAGCCAGGGGTTCGAAAAACTGTTTTTT.

The rearrangement uses TRBV10-2 and TRBJ2-1; a possible D gene is TRBD2 (5 bases). The CDR3 extends over 11 amino acids. In germline, CDR1 is WSHSY, CDR2 SAAADI. V lost 4 bases to trimming and J lost 13 bases, with 11 bases between them. CDR3 in DNA: TGCGCCAGCAGTGTCTCGGGGTCACAGTTCTTC. Residues: CASSVSGSQFF.

The rearrangement joins TRBV7-8 to TRBJ1-2, with TRBD1 identical over 11 bases. The V and J ends lost 3 bases and 3 bases, in that order; junction bases with no gene match: 15. CDR3 length: 19 amino acids. In germline, CDR1 is SGHVS, CDR2 FQNEAQ. DNA for the CDR3: TGTGCCAGCAGCTTGAGACCGGGGACAGGGGGGGCCCGGGACTATGGCTACACCTTC. Encoded protein: CASSLRPGTGGARDYGYTF.

The chain is built from TRBV6-4 and TRBJ1-4, with a tentative D call TRBD1 (6 bases). The V end lost 6 bases, the J end lost 4 bases, and 12 bases lay between the germline ends. CDR3 size: 14 residues. Germline lookup yields CDR1 MRHNA and CDR2 SNTAGT. The CDR3 loop is CASRRTANNEKLFF. The CDR3 nucleotides are TGTGCCAGCAGAAGGACAGCGAATAATGAAAAACTGTTTTTT.

This clone was counted once. The chain employs TRBV13 and TRBJ2-5; TRBD2 is a possible D gene (8 bases). Germline assignment: CDR1 PRHDT and CDR2 FYEKMQ (reference sequence). CDR3 length equals 17 residues. The V end lost 5 bases, the J end lost 0 bases, and 19 bases lay between the germline ends. CDR3 sequence: CASSQGGAGGNQETQYF. The CDR3 nucleotides read TGTGCCAGCAGCCAGGGGGGCGCGGGGGGTAACCAAGAGACCCAGTACTTC.

The DNA of the CDR3 is TGTGCCAGCAGCGTAGACGGGGGGATTAACTATGGCTACACCTTC. Protein sequence: CASSVDGGINYGYTF. The chain combines TRBV9 with TRBJ1-2; possible D gene TRBD1, 5 bases. Looked up from germline, CDR1 is SGDLS and CDR2 is YYNGEE. The CDR3 is 15 residues long. V lost 0 bases and J lost 1, with 10 bases in between.

The rearrangement links TRBV2 to TRBJ1-1; D gene ambiguous. From germline, CDR1 is SNHLY and CDR2 FYNNEI. Trimming took 8 bases from V and 1 from J, leaving 14 bases between them. CDR3 length equals 14 residues. CDR3 sequence (DNA): TGTGCCAGCGGGCGGGCGCCAGCGAACACTGAAGCTTTCTTT. Its translation: CASGRAPANTEAFF.

The table lists this clone with a few counts. The chain combines TRBV6-6 with TRBJ2-5, with 8 positions matching TRBD2. The CDR3 is made up of 14 amino acids. Germline lookup yields CDR1 MNHNY and CDR2 SVGAGI (reference sequence). V was clipped by 2 bases and J by 5 bases; unmatched bases: 4. The CDR3 region has the DNA TGTGCCAGCAGTTACCCCGAGCGGGGGGAGACCCAGTACTTC. It encodes CASSYPERGETQYF.

The chain is built from TRBV7-2 and TRBJ1-5; 7 bases are shared with TRBD1. CDR3 length equals 18 residues. The germline gives CDR1 SGHTA, CDR2 FQGNSA. The V and J ends lost 3 bases and 1 base, in that order; junction bases with no gene match: 12. The CDR3 sequence: CASSFPGTVLGSNQPQHF. CDR3 sequence (DNA): TGTGCCAGCAGCTTCCCCGGGACAGTGCTTGGAAGCAATCAGCCCCAGCATTTT.

The CDR3 coding sequence is TGTGCCAGCAGCTTAGATACGGGGGGGTGGAATGAGCAGTTCTTC. Its translation: CASSLDTGGWNEQFF. This rearrangement joins TRBV11-3 to TRBJ2-1; 8 nucleotides match TRBD2. This CDR3 region has 15 residues. V shed 0 bases, J shed 7 bases, and the junction held 5 bases outside the gene matches. Germline V gene sequence: CDR1 SGHNT, CDR2 YENEEA.

This clone was recorded once. The rearrangement joins TRBV5-1 to TRBJ2-5; 8 bases line up with TRBD2. Germline CDR1 SGHRS, CDR2 YFSETQ. This CDR3 contains 17 residues. The J segment lost 3 bases and the V segment lost 1 base, leaving 11 bases of the junction unmatched. The CDR3 loop is CASSLLFGGGLEETQYF. Here the CDR3 DNA reads TGCGCCAGCAGCTTGCTCTTCGGGGGGGGGCTAGAAGAGACCCAGTACTTC. The whole variable domain, remainder taken from reference TRBV5-1 and TRBJ2-5, is KAGVTQTPRYLIKTRGQQVTLSCSPISGHRSVSWYQQTPGQGLQFLFEYFSETQRNKGNFPGRFSGRQFSNSRSEMNVSTLELGDSALYLCASSLLFGGGLEETQYFGPGTRLLVL.

The rearrangement uses TRBV19 and TRBJ1-5; 7 nucleotides align to TRBD1. Germline V lookup: CDR1 LNHDA, CDR2 SQIVND (reference sequence). CDR3 length equals 15 residues. With 4 bases clipped from V and 0 bases from J, the junction kept 3 bases outside the gene matches. The CDR3 bases are TGTGCCAGTAGTAGGGGACAGTATAGCAATCAGCCCCAGCATTTT. Its translation is CASSRGQYSNQPQHF.